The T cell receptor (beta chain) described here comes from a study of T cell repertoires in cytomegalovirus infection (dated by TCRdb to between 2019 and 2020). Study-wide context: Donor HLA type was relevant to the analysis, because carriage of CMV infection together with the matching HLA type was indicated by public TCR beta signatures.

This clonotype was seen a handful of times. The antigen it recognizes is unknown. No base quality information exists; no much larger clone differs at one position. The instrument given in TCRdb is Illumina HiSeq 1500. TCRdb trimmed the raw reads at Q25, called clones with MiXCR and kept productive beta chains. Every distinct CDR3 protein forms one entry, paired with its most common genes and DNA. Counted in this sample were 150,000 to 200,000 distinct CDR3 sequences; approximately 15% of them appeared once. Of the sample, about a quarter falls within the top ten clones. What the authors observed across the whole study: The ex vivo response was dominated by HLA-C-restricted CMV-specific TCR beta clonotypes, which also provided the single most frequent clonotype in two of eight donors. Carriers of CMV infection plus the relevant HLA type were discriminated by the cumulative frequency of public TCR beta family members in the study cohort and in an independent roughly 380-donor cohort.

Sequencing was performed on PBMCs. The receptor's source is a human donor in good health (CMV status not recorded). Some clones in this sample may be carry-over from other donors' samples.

The DNA sequence follows: TGTGCCAGTAGTATAGTCCTAGCGGGGGATGAGCAGTTCTTC. It specifies CASSIVLAGDEQFF. This chain joins TRBV19 to TRBJ2-1; 10 middle bases align to TRBD2. From cysteine to phenylalanine, the CDR3 is 14 amino acids long. Only the CDR3 region is kept as DNA, spanning 42 bases read in frame from base 1. Taken from the germline V gene (reference sequence), the CDR1 and CDR2 loops are LNHDA and SQIVND. Here V drops 1 base and J drops 8 bases, and the junction holds 2 bases not matched to any gene.